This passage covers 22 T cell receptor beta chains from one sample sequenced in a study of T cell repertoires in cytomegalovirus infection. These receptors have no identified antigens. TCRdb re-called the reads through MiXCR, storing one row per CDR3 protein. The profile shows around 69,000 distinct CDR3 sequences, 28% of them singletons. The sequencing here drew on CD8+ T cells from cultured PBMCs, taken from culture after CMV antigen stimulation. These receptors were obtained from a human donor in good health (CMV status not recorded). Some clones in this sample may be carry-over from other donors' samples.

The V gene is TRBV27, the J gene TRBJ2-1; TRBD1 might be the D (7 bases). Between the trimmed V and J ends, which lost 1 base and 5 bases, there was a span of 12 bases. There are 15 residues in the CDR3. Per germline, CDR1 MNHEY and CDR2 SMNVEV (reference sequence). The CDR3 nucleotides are TGTGCCAGCAGTTTATTCCGGGGGACAGACAATGAGCAGTTCTTC. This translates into CASSLFRGTDNEQFF.

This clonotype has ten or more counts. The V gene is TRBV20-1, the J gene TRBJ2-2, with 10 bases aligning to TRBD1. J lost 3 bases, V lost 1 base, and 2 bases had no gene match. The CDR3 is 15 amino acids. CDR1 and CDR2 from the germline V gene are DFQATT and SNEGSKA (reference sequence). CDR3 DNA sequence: TGCAGTGCTAGAGCGACAGGGGGCGACACCGGGGAGCTGTTTTTT. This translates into CSARATGGDTGELFF.

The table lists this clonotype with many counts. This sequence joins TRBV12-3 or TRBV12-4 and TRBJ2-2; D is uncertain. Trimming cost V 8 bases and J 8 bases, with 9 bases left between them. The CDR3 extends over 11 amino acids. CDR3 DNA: TGTGCCAGCTTAGAAGTGGGGGAGCTGTTTTTT. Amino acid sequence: CASLEVGELFF.

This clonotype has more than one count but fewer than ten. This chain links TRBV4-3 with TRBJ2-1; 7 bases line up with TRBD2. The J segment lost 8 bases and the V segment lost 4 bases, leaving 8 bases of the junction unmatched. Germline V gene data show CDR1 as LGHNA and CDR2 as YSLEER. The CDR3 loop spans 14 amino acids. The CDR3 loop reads CASSPSGPGDEQFF. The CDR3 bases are TGCGCCAGCAGCCCTAGCGGTCCGGGAGATGAGCAGTTCTTC.

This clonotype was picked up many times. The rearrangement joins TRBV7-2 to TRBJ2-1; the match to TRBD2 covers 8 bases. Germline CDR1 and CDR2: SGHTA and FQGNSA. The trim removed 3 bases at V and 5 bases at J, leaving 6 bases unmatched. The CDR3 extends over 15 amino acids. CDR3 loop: CASSFSGARNNEQFF. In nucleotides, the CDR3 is TGTGCCAGCAGCTTTAGCGGGGCCAGGAACAATGAGCAGTTCTTC. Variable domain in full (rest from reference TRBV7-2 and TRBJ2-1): GAGVSQSPSNKVTEKGKDVELRCDPISGHTALYWYRQSLGQGLEFLIYFQGNSAPDKSGLPSDRFSAERTGGSVSTLTIQRTQQEDSAVYLCASSFSGARNNEQFFGPGTRLTVL.

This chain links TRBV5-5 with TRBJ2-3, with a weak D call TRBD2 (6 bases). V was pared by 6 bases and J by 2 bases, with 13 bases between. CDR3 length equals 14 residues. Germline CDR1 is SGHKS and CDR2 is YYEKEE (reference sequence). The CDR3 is CASTRRGFTDTQYF. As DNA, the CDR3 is TGTGCCAGCACGCGGAGGGGTTTCACAGATACGCAGTATTTT.

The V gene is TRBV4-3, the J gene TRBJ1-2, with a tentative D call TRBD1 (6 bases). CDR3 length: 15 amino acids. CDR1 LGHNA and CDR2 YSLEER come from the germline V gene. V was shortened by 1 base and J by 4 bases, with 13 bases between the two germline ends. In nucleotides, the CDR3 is TGCGCCAGCAGCCAAGGGGTCGGGACACCCTATGGCTACACCTTC. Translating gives CASSQGVGTPYGYTF.

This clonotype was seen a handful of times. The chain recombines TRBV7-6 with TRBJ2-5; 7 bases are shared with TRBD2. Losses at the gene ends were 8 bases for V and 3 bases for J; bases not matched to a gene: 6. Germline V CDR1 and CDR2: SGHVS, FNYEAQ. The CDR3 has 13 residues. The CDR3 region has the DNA TGTGCCAGCTCCGGGGCGGGGGAAGAGACCCAGTACTTC. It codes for CASSGAGEETQYF.

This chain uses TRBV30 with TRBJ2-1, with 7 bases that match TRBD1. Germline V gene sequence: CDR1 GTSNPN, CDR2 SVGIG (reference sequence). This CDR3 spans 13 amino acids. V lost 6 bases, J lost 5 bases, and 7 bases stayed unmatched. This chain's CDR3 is CACHSGTDNEQFF. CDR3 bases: TGTGCCTGCCACTCCGGGACAGACAATGAGCAGTTCTTC.

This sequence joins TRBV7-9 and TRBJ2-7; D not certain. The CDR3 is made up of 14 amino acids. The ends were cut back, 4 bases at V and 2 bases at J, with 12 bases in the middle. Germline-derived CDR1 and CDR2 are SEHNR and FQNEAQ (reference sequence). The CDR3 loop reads CASSSPGPPYEQYF. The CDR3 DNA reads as TGTGCCAGCAGCTCGCCAGGTCCGCCCTACGAGCAGTACTTC. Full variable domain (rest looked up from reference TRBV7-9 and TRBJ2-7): DTGVSQNPRHKITKRGQNVTFRCDPISEHNRLYWYRQTLGQGPEFLTYFQNEAQLEKSRLLSDRFSAERPKGSFSTLEIQRTEQGDSAMYLCASSSPGPPYEQYFGPGTRLTVT.

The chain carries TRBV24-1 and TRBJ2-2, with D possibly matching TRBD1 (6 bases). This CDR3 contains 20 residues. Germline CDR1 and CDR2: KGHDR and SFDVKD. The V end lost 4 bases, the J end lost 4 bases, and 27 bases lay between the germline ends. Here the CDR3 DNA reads TGTGCCACCAGTGACCCCCCGGGGTGGGGTGCTACAGGGAGCACCGGGGAGCTGTTTTTT. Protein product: CATSDPPGWGATGSTGELFF.

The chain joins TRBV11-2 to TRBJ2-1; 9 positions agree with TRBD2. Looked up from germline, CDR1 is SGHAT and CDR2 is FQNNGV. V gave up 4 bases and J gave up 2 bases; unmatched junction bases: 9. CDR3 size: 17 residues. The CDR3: CASSSWGAGGTYNEQFF. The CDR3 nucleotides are TGTGCCAGCAGCTCCTGGGGCGCGGGAGGGACCTACAATGAGCAGTTCTTC.

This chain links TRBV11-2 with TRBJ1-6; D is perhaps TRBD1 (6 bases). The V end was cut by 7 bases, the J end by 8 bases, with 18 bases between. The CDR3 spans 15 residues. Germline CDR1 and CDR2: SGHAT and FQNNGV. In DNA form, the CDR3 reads TGTGCCAGCACCTTCCGGAGGGGGGGAGATTCACCCCTCCACTTT. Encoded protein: CASTFRRGGDSPLHF. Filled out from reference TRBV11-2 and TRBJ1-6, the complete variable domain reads EAGVAQSPRYKIIEKRQSVAFWCNPISGHATLYWYQQILGQGPKLLIQFQNNGVVDDSQLPKDRFSAERLKGVDSTLKIQPAKLEDSAVYLCASTFRRGGDSPLHFGNGTRLTVT.

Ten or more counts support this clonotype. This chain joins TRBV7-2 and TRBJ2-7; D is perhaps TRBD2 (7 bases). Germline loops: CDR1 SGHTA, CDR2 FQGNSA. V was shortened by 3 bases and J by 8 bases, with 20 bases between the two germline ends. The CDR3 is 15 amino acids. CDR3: CASSFGGAGVTQQYF. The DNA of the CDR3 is TGTGCCAGCAGCTTTGGGGGGGCAGGCGTCACCCAGCAGTACTTC.

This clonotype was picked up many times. CDR3 sequence: CASSLRPGEQYF. Written as DNA, the CDR3 is TGTGCCAGCAGCTTACGCCCTGGCGAGCAGTACTTC. This chain connects TRBV7-9 to TRBJ2-7; D call uncertain. This CDR3 region has 12 residues. Germline V gene sequence: CDR1 SEHNR, CDR2 FQNEAQ (reference sequence). Trimming stripped 2 bases from V and 6 bases from J, with 8 bases between. Based on the CDR3 plus reference TRBV7-9 and TRBJ2-7, the full variable domain is DTGVSQNPRHKITKRGQNVTFRCDPISEHNRLYWYRQTLGQGPEFLTYFQNEAQLEKSRLLSDRFSAERPKGSFSTLEIQRTEQGDSAMYLCASSLRPGEQYFGPGTRLTVT.

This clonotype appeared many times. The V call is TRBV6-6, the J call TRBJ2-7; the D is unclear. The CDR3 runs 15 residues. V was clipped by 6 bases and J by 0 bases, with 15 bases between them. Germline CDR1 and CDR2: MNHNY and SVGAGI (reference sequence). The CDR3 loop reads CASRKRTSSSYEQYF. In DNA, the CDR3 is TGTGCCAGCAGAAAGAGAACTTCTAGCTCCTACGAGCAGTACTTC.

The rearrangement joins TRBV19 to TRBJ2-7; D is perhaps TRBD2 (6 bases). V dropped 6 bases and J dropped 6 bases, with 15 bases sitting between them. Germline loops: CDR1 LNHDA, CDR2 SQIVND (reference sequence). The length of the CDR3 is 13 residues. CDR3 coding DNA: TGTGCCAGTAGCACGGGGGTTGGTGCCGAGCAGTACTTC. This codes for CASSTGVGAEQYF.

As DNA, the CDR3 is TGTGCCAGCAGTTATGCCCCCGGGAACGAGCAGTACTTC. Translation gives CASSYAPGNEQYF. The rearrangement joins TRBV6-6 to TRBJ2-7, with D possibly matching TRBD2 (5 bases). From germline, CDR1 is MNHNY and CDR2 SVGAGI (reference sequence). The V end lost 3 bases, the J end lost 5 bases, and 11 bases lay between the germline ends. This CDR3 is built from 13 residues.

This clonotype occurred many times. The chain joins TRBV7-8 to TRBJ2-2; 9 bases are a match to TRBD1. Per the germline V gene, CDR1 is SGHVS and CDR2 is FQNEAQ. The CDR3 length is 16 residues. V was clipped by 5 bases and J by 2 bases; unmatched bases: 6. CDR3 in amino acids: CASSRRDRDNTGELFF. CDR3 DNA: TGTGCCAGCAGCCGCCGGGACAGGGATAACACCGGGGAGCTGTTTTTT.

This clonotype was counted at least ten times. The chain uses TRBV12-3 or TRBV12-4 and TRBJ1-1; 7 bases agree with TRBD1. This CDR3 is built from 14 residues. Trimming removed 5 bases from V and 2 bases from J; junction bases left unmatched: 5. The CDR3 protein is CASSGTAQNTEAFF. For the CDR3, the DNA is TGTGCCAGCAGTGGGACAGCTCAAAACACTGAAGCTTTCTTT.

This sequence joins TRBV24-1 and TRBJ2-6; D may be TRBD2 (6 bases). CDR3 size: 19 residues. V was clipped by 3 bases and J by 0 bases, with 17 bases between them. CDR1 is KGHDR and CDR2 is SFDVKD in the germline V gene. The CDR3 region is CATSDASRDGGSGANVLTF. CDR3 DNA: TGTGCCACCAGTGATGCCTCGCGGGACGGAGGCTCTGGGGCCAACGTCCTGACTTTC.

The CDR3 loop reads CSVGEAFF. CDR3 sequence (DNA): TGCAGCGTAGGAGAAGCTTTCTTT. The V call is TRBV29-1, the J call TRBJ1-1, with D unclear. The germline V gene encodes CDR1 SQVTM and CDR2 ANQGSEA. Trimming pared 6 bases from V and 8 bases from J, leaving 4 bases between. The CDR3 sequence is 8 residues long.